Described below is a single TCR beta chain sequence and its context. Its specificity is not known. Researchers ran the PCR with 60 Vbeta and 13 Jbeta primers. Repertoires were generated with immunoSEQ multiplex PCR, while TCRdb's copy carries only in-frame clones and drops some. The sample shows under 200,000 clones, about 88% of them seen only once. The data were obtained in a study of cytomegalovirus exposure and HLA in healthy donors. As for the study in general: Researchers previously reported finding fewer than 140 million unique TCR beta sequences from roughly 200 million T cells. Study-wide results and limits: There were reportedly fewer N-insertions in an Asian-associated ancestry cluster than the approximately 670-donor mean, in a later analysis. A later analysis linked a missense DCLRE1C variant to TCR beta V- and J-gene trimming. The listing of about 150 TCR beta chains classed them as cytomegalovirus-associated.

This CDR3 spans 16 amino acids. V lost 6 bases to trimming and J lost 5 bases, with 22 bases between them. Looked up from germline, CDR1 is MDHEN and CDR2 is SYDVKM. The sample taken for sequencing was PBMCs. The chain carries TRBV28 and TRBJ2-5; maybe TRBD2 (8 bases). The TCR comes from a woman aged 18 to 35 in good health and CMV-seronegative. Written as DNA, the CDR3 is TGTGCCAGCAGCCAGGGGGGGCTAGCGGGTGGTGAGACCCAGTACTTC. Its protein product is CASSQGGLAGGETQYF.